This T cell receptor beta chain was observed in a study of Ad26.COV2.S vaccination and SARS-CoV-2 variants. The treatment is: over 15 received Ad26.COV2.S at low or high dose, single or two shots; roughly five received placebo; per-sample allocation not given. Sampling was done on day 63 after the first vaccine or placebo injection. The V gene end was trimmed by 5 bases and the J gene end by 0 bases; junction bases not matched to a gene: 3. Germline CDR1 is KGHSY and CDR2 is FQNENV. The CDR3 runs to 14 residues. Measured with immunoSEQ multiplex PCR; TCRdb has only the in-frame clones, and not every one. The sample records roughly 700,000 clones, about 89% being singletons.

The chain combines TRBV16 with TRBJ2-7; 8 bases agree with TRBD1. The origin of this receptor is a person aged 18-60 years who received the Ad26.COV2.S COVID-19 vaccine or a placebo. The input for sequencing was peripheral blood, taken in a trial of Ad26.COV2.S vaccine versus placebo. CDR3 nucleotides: TGTGCCAGCAGCGCGGACAGGGCCTCCTACGAGCAGTACTTC. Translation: CASSADRASYEQYF.